This T cell receptor (beta chain) was recorded in a study of blood T cell repertoires in COVID-19. Background on the study: COVID-19 samples, acute and convalescent, were from the United States, Italy and Spain. PBMCs, B-cell-depleted T cells, or T cells were the source of the cDNA or gDNA that made up the material.

In the original workflow: It was from reference gene primer amplification that nucleated cell counts were estimated. Clones were sequenced by immunoSEQ multiplex PCR, and TCRdb holds only the in-frame ones, with some missing. V, J and clone size are taken as reported in that table, and D and trimming were inferred from the DNA itself. The profile shows some 25,000 clones, almost 90% of them singletons. The count of this clone is one. Unmatched junction bases numbered 6, after V lost 4 bases and J lost 5 bases. This CDR3 contains 14 residues. Germline V lookup: CDR1 MNHEY, CDR2 SVGAGI. The chain carries TRBV6-5 and TRBJ2-7, with 9 bases matching TRBD1. Material: peripheral blood. The sequence came from a man aged 65-85 years with acute or convalescent COVID-19. CDR3 coding DNA: TGTGCCAGCAGTTTCCGGGACAGGGATCACGAGCAGTACTTC. Its translation: CASSFRDRDHEQYF.